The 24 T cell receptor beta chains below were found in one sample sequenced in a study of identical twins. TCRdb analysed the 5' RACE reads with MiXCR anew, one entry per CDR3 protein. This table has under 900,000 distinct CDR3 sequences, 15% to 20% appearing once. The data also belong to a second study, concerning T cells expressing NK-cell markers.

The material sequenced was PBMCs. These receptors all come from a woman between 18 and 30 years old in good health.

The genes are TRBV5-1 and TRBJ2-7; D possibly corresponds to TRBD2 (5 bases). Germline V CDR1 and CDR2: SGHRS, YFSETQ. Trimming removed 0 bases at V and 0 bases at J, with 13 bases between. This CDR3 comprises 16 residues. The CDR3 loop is CASSLEAGVSSYEQYF. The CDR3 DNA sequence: TGCGCCAGCAGCTTGGAGGCGGGCGTGAGCTCCTACGAGCAGTACTTC.

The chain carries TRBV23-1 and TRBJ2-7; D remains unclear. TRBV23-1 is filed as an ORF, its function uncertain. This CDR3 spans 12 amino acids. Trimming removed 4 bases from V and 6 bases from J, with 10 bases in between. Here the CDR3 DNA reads TGCGCCAGCAGTCTGGCCCTCCTCGAGCAGTACTTC. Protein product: CASSLALLEQYF.

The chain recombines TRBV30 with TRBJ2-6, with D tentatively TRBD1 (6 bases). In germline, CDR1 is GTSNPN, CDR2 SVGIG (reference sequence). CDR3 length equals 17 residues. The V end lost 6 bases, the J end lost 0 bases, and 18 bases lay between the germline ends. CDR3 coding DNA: TGTGCCTGCACCCCCACGACAGGCGTCTCTGGGGCCAACGTCCTGACTTTC. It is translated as CACTPTTGVSGANVLTF.

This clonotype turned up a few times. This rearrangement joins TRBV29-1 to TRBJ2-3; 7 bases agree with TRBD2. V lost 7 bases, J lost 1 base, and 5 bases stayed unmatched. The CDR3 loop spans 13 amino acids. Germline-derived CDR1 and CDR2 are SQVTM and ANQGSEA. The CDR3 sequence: CSASGDRTDTQYF. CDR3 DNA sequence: TGCAGCGCGAGCGGGGACCGCACAGATACGCAGTATTTT.

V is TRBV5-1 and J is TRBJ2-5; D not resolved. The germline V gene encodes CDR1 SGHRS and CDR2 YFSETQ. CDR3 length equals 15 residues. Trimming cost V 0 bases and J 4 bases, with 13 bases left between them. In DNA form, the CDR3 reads TGCGCCAGCAGCTTGGCCACCGGGTTAGGAGAGACCCAGTACTTC. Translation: CASSLATGLGETQYF.

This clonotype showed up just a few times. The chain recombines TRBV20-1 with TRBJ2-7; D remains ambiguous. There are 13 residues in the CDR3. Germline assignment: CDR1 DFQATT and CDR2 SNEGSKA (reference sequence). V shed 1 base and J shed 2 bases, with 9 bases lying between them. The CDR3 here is CSARVRNPYEQYF. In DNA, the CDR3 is TGCAGTGCTAGAGTCAGGAACCCCTACGAGCAGTACTTC.

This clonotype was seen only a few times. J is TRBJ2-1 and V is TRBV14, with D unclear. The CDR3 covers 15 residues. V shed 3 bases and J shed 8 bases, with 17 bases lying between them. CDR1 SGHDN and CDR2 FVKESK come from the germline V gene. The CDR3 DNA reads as TGTGCCAGCAGCCAGACCCAAGGCAGGCATTATGAGCAGTTCTTC. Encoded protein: CASSQTQGRHYEQFF.

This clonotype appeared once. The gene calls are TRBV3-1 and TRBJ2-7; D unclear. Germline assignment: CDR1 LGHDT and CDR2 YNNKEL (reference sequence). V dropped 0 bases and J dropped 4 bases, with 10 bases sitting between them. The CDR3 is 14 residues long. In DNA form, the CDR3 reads TGTGCCAGCAGCCAAGATCCGAGTCGGTACGAGCAGTACTTC. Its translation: CASSQDPSRYEQYF.

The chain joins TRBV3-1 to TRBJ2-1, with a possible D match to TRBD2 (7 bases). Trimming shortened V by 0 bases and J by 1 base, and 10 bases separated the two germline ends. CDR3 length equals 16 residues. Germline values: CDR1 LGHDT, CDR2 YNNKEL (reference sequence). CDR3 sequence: CASSQDGRGSYNEQFF. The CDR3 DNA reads TGTGCCAGCAGCCAAGATGGGAGGGGGTCCTACAATGAGCAGTTCTTC.

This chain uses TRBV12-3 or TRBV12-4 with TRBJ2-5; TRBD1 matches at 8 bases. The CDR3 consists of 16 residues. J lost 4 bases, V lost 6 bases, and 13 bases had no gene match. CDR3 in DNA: TGTGCCAGCAGCCATTCTCGGACAGGGAAGGTAGAGACCCAGTACTTC. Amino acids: CASSHSRTGKVETQYF.

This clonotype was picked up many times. Here the CDR3 reads CASSTRRAVTGELFF. In nucleotides, the CDR3 is TGTGCCAGCAGCACCAGGAGGGCGGTTACCGGGGAGCTGTTTTTT. The chain combines TRBV6-2 or TRBV6-3 with TRBJ2-2; D perhaps matches TRBD2 (6 bases). CDR1 is MNHEY, CDR2 SVGEGT, per germline. The V end was cut by 6 bases, the J end by 5 bases, with 16 bases between. This CDR3 is 15 amino acids long.

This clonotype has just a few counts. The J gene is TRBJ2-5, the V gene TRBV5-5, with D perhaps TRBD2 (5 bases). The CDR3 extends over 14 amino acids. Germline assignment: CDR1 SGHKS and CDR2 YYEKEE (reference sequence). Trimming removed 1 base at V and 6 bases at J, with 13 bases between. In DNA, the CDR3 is TGTGCCAGCAGCTTGAATGGACTCGGGAAGACCCAGTACTTC. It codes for CASSLNGLGKTQYF.

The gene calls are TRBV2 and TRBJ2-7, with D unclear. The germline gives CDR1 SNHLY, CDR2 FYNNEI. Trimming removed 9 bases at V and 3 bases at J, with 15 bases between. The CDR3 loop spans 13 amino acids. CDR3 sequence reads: CASMPPYYYEQYF. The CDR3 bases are TGTGCCAGTATGCCCCCCTACTACTACGAGCAGTACTTC.

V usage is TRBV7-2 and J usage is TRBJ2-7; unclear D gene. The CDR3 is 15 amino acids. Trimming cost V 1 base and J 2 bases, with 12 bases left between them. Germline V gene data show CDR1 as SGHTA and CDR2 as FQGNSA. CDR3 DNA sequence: TGTGCCAGCAGCTTAGATCCCGGTTCCGCCTACGAGCAGTACTTC. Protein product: CASSLDPGSAYEQYF.

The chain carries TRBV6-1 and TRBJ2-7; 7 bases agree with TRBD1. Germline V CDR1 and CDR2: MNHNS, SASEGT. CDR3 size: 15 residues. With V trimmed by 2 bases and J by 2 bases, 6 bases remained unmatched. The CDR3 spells CASSEPQGKAYEQYF. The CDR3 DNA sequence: TGTGCCAGCAGTGAACCACAGGGGAAAGCCTACGAGCAGTACTTC.

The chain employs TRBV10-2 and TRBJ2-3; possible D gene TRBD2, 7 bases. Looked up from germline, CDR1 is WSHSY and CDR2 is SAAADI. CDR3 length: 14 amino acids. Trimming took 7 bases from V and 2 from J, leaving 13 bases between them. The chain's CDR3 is CASIEGGYTDTQYF. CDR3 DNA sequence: TGCGCCAGCATCGAGGGGGGGTACACAGATACGCAGTATTTT.

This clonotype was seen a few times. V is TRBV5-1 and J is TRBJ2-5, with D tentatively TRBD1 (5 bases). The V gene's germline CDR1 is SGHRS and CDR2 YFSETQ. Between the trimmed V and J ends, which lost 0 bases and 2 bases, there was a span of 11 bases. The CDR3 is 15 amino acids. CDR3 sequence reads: CASSLALTVQETQYF. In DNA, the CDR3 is TGCGCCAGCAGCTTGGCCCTGACAGTTCAAGAGACCCAGTACTTC.

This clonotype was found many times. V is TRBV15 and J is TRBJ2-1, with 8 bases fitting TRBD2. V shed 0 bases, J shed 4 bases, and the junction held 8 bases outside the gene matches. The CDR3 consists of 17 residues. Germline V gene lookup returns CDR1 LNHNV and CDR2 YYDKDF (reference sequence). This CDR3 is CATSRDRLLAEYNEQFF. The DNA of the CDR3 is TGTGCCACCAGCAGAGATCGATTACTAGCGGAGTACAATGAGCAGTTCTTC.

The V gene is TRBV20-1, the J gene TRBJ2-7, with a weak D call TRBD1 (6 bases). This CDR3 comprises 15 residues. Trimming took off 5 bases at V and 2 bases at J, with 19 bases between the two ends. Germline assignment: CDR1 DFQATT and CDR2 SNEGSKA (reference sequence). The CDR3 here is CSAEGVGQQTYEQYF. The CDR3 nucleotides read TGCAGTGCTGAGGGGGTGGGCCAGCAAACCTACGAGCAGTACTTC.

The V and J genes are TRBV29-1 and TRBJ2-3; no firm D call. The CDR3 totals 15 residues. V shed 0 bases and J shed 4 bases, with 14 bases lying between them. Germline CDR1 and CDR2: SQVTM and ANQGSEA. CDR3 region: CSVEERQKRADTQYF. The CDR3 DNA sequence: TGCAGCGTTGAAGAACGACAAAAAAGGGCAGATACGCAGTATTTT.

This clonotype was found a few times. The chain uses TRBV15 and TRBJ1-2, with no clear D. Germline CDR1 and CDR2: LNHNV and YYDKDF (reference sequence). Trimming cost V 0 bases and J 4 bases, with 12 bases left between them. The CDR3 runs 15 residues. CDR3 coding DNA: TGTGCCACCAGCAGAGATCGGAGGGATCTCTATGGCTACACCTTC. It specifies CATSRDRRDLYGYTF.

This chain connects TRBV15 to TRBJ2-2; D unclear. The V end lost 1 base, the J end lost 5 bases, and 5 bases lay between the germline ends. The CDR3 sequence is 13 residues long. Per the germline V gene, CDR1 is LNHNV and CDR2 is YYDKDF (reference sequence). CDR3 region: CATSRADTGELFF. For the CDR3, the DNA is TGTGCCACCAGCAGAGCGGATACCGGGGAGCTGTTTTTT.

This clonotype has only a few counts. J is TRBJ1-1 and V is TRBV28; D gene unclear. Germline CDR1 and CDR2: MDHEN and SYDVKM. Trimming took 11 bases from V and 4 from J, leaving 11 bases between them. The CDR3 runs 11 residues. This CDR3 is CAVADATEAFF. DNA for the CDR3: TGTGCCGTCGCCGACGCCACTGAAGCTTTCTTT.

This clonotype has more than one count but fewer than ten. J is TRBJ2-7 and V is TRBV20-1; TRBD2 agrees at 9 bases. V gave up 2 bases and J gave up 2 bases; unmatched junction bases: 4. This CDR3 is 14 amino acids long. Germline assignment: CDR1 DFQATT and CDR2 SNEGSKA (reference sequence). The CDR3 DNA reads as TGCAGTGCTAGATCCCTAGCGGGACCCTACGAGCAGTACTTC. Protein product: CSARSLAGPYEQYF.